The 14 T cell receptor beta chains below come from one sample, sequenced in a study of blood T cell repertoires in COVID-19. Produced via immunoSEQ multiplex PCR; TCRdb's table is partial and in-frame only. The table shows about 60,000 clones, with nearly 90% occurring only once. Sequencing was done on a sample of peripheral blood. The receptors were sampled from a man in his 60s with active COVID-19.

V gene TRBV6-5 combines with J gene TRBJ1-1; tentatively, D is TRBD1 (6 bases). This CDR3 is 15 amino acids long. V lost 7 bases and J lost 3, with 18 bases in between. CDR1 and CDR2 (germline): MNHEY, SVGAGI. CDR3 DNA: TGTGCCAGCATTTTCGGCAGGGGAGAGCACACTGAAGCTTTCTTT. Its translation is CASIFGRGEHTEAFF.

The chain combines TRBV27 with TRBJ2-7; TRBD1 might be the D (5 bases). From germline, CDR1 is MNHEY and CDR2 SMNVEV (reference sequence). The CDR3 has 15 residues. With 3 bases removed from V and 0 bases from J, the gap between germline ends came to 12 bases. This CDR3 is CASSLEGVGSYEQYF. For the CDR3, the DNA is TGTGCCAGCAGTTTGGAAGGGGTTGGCTCCTACGAGCAGTACTTC.

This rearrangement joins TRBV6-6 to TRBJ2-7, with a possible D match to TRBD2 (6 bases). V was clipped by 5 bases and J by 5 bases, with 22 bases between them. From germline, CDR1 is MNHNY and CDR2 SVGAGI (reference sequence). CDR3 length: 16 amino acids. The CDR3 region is CASSTAGQDLLHEQYF. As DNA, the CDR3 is TGTGCCAGCAGTACTGCGGGGCAGGACTTACTCCACGAGCAGTACTTC.

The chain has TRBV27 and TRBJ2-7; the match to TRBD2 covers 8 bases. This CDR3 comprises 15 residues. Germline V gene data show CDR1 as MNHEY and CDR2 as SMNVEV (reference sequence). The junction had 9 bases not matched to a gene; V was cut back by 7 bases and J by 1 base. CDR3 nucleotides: TGTGCCAGCAAATCGGGAGGGCCGTGGTCCTACGAGCAGTACTTC. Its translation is CASKSGGPWSYEQYF.

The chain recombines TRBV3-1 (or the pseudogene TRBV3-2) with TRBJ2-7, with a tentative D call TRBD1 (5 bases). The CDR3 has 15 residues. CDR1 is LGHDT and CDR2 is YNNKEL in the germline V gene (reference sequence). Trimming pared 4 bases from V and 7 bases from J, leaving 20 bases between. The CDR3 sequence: CASSPPTVTGTEQYF. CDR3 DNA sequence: TGTGCCAGCAGCCCACCCACTGTTACAGGAACGGAGCAGTACTTC.

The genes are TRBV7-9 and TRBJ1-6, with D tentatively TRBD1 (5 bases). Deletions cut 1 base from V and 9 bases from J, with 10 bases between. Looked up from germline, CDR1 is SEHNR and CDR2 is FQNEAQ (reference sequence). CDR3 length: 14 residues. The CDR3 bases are TGTGCCAGCAGCTTAGAGGGGCGAACTTCACCCCTCCACTTT. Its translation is CASSLEGRTSPLHF.

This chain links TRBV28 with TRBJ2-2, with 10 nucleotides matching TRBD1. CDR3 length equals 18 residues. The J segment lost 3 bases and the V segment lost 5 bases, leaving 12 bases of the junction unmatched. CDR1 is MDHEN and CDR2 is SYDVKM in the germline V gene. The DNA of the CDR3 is TGTGCCAGCAGTCTATCACTCCGGGACAGGGGACACACCGGGGAGCTGTTTTTT. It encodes CASSLSLRDRGHTGELFF.

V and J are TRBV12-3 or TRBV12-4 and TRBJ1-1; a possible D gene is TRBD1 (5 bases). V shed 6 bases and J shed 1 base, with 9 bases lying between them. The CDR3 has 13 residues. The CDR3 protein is CASSRQRNTEAFF. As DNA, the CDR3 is TGTGCCAGCAGCCGACAGAGGAACACTGAAGCTTTCTTT.

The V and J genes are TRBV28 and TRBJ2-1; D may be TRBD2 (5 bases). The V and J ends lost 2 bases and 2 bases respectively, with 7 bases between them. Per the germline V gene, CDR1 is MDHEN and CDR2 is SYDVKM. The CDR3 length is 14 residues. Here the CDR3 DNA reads TGTGCCAGCAGTTTAGGAGGCCCCTACAATGAGCAGTTCTTC. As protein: CASSLGGPYNEQFF.

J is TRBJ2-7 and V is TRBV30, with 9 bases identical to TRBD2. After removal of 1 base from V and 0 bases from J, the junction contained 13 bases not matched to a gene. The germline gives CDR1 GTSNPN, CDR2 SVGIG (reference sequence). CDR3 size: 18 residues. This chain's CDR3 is CAWSEVSYWTSASYEQYF. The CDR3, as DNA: TGTGCCTGGAGTGAAGTAAGCTATTGGACTAGCGCCTCCTACGAGCAGTACTTC.

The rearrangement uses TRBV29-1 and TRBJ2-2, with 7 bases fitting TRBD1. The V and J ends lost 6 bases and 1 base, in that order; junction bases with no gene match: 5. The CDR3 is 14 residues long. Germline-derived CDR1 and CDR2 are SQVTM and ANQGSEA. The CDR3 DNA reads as TGCAGCGTCGGACAGGCCCTGAACACCGGGGAGCTGTTTTTT. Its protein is CSVGQALNTGELFF.

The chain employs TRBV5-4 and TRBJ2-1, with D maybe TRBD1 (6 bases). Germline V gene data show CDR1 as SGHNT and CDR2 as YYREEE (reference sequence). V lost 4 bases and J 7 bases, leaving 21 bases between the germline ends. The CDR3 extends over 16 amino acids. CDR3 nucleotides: TGTGCCAGCAGCCCCGCGGGTACAGGGCTCAATAATGAGCAGTTCTTC. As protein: CASSPAGTGLNNEQFF.

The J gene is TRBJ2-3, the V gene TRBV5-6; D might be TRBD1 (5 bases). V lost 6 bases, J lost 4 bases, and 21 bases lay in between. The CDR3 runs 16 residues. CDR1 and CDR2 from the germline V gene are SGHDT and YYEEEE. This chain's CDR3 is CASITSRAGLADTQYF. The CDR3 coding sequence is TGTGCCAGCATCACGTCCAGGGCTGGGTTAGCAGATACGCAGTATTTT.

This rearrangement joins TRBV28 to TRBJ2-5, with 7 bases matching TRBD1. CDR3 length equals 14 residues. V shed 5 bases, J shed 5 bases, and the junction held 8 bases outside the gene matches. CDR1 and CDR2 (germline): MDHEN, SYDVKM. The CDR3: CASSPGQERETQYF. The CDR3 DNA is TGTGCCAGCAGTCCAGGACAGGAGAGGGAGACCCAGTACTTC.